This entry features one T cell receptor (beta chain) sequence. This clone was seen a few times. The antigen it binds to is not known. Base qualities were left out, and no much larger clone turns up one base away. This sample stems from a study of blood T cell repertoires in COVID-19 (dated by TCRdb to about 2020). The study in broad terms: Collaborator samples came from the United States, Italy and Spain and covered acute and convalescent phases of COVID-19. Sample metadata almost always included a de-identified subject ID, COVID-19 status, age in years and sex. The repertoires were made available in a free public database intended to serve as a resource for research on the immune response to SARS-CoV-2. The material from the prospective study consisted of cDNA or gDNA derived from T cells, B-cell-depleted T cells, or PBMCs. HLA class I and class II types, where available, came from metadata supplied by the sample provider rather than from assay-based typing. Subjects who had been exposed to COVID-19, were actively infected with it, or had recovered from it provided the deeply sampled blood TCRbeta repertoires that made up the dataset. Samples were obtained from the ongoing ImmuneRACE study (first 160 participants) and from 1,254 subjects provided by 6 global collaborators. General conclusions and limits of the study: The quantity of clinical and demographic metadata differed by source and by participant and was supplied without curation.

One collaborating source in Seattle enrolled patients during active infection and followed them longitudinally through the course of disease. The collaborating institutions used their own protocols to collect whole blood in K2EDTA tubes. For TCRbeta analysis, collaborator samples were shipped as frozen whole blood, as isolated PBMCs, or as DNA extracted from either sample type. Spanning cysteine to phenylalanine, the CDR3 consists of 17 amino acids. The entry retains the CDR3 DNA only, 51 bases that are in frame from base 1. The CDR1 and CDR2 encoded by the germline V gene are SNHLY and FYNNEI. The junction shows trimming of 5 bases on V and 0 bases on J, and the gene matches do not reach 12 bases of it. The immunoSEQ Assay, a bias-controlled multiplex PCR, was used to amplify TCRbeta CDR3 regions from genomic DNA. The authors' analysis ran thus. Nucleated cell counts per sample were estimated from amplification of reference gene primers within the assay. To quantify the absolute abundance of each unique TCRbeta CDR3 rearrangement, sequence reads were collapsed and filtered. For each sample, productive Simpson clonality was calculated as the square root of Simpson's diversity index over productive rearrangements. As stored in TCRdb, this immuneACCESS dataset retains in-frame rearrangements with V and J assigned. A fraction of the clones does not appear; measured against another copy, unresolved V genes explain less than half of the discrepancy, and the remainder lacks a known reason. D and trimming come from the DNA, and the V and J calls and clone size come from that table. This sample has roughly 220,000 clones in its table, and 80% to 85% of those were observed once. The ten largest clones add up to less than 9.5% of the sample.

The specimen was peripheral blood. The rearranged chain carries TRBV2 and TRBJ1-1; 7 central bases correspond to TRBD1. This sequence originates from a woman older than 75 with COVID-19, enrolled during active disease. The DNA sequence is as follows: TGTGCCAGCAGTACCCCACCAGGGGGGACCGTGAACACTGAAGCTTTCTTT. Translation gives CASSTPPGGTVNTEAFF.